This is a list of T cell receptor beta chains from one sample in a study of blood T cell repertoires in COVID-19. Repertoires were generated with immunoSEQ multiplex PCR, while TCRdb's copy carries only in-frame clones and drops some. The repertoire holds some 5,900 clones, with about nine tenths as singletons. The sequenced material came from peripheral blood. The receptors originated from a human donor in a cohort sampled during active COVID-19. CDR3s include the opening cysteine and the closing phenylalanine or tryptophan. Each record gives: clone size, D gene, V gene, CDR3 length, J gene, CDR3 DNA, CDR3 protein. A D gene is named only where the DNA matches it firmly. Clone sizes are given selectively: once, few, many, or a class where the clone is expanded.

-	TRBD1	TRBV27	15	TRBJ2-7	TGTGCCAGCAGCTCCTCGGGACAGGTGTATACCCCAGAGATCTTC	CASSSSGQVYTPEIF
-	TRBD1	TRBV4-1	17	TRBJ2-7	TGCGCCAGCAGCCAAGATCAAAAGGGACAGGGGGCTCACGAGCAGTACTTC	CASSQDQKGQGAHEQYF
-	-	TRBV15	15	TRBJ1-1	TGTGCCACCAGCAGAGATCAGGGGTACGGCACTGAAGCTTTCTTT	CATSRDQGYGTEAFF
once	-	TRBV6-5	11	TRBJ1-1	TGTGCCAACGAGGGGGGGCCTGAAGCTTTCTTT	CANEGGPEAFF
-	TRBD1	TRBV2	13	TRBJ1-1	TGTGCCAGCAGTATACAGGGGAATACTGAAGCTTTCTTT	CASSIQGNTEAFF
-	TRBD1	TRBV15	17	TRBJ2-2	TGTGCCACCAGCAGAGGGATTAGGGGACAGGGGAACGGGGAGCTGTTTTTT	CATSRGIRGQGNGELFF
once	TRBD1	TRBV11-3	16	TRBJ2-1	TGTGCCAGCAGCCCGAGGACAGGGGGTTTTATGGATGAGCAGTTCTTC	CASSPRTGGFMDEQFF
-	-	TRBV2	13	TRBJ2-5	TGTGCCAGCACTAGGGGCATCCAAGAGACCCAGTACTTC	CASTRGIQETQYF
once	-	TRBV27	13	TRBJ1-1	TGTGCCAGCAGTTTATCAATCCTAAGCGAAGCTTTCTTT	CASSLSILSEAFF
-	-	TRBV7-9	13	TRBJ1-1	TGTGCCAGCAGCCGGGACGGAGGGACTGAAGCTTTCTTT	CASSRDGGTEAFF
-	TRBD2	TRBV10-3	15	TRBJ2-3	TGTGCCATCAGAAATAGCGGGGGGGCCACAGATACGCAGTATTTT	CAIRNSGGATDTQYF
-	-	TRBV19	17	TRBJ1-3	TGTGCCAGTAGTATAATCAGCGGATCGAGCTCTGGAAACACCATATATTTT	CASSIISGSSSGNTIYF
once	-	TRBV19	14	TRBJ2-1	TGTGCCAGTAGTACGCCCCGACAGCTCGATGAGCAGTTCTTC	CASSTPRQLDEQFF
-	-	TRBV7-8	15	TRBJ1-1	TGTGCCAGCAGCCCGCAGGGAAGCATGAACACTGAAGCTTTCTTT	CASSPQGSMNTEAFF
few	-	TRBV20-1	11	TRBJ2-5	TGCAGTGCTAGAGATGGGCGGGGCCAGTACTTC	CSARDGRGQYF
-	TRBD1	TRBV7-9	14	TRBJ1-4	TGTGCCAGCAGCTCCACAGGGGGAAGTGAAAAACTGTTTTTT	CASSSTGGSEKLFF
-	-	TRBV4-1	16	TRBJ2-1	TGCGCCAGCAGCCAGGGGAGGACTAGTCAGGGGAATGAGCAGTTCTTC	CASSQGRTSQGNEQFF
-	TRBD1	TRBV5-5	15	TRBJ2-5	TGTGCCAGCAGCGCAGGGACAGGTCCTCAAGAGACCCAGTACTTC	CASSAGTGPQETQYF
once	TRBD2	TRBV10-3	15	TRBJ2-1	TGTGCCATCATGGGGAGCGGGGGTGGTTACAATGAGCAGTTCTTC	CAIMGSGGGYNEQFF
-	TRBD1	TRBV10-3	14	TRBJ1-4	TGTGCCATCAGTCCGGGACAGCCAAATGAAAAACTGTTTTTT	CAISPGQPNEKLFF
-	TRBD1	TRBV27	14	TRBJ1-1	TGTGCCAGCAGTTCTTTTACAGGGGGCACTGAAGCTTTCTTT	CASSSFTGGTEAFF
-	TRBD1	TRBV7-8	15	TRBJ1-1	TGTGCCAGCAGCTTAGACAGGGGGCTCGACACTGAAGCTTTCTTT	CASSLDRGLDTEAFF
-	-	TRBV6-5	15	TRBJ1-6	TGTGCCAGCAGTTTAATAGACGGGTATAATTCACCCCTCCACTTT	CASSLIDGYNSPLHF
-	TRBD1	TRBV27	14	TRBJ1-4	TGTGCCAGCAGGGACAGGGGTTATAATGAAAAACTGTTTTTT	CASRDRGYNEKLFF
-	-	TRBV7-9	13	TRBJ2-1	TGTGCCAGCAGCACGGACAGAAATTATGAGCAGTTCTTC	CASSTDRNYEQFF
-	TRBD1	TRBV29-1	13	TRBJ1-1	TGCAGCGCTCCCGGGACAGGGTTGACTGAAGCTTTCTTT	CSAPGTGLTEAFF
-	-	TRBV5-1	13	TRBJ1-2	TGCGCCAGCAAAATCCCGGGATCGTATGGCTACACCTTC	CASKIPGSYGYTF
few	TRBD1	TRBV5-1	15	TRBJ1-6	TGCGCCAGCAAGCCCGGGACAGGGGAGGGATCACCCCTCCACTTT	CASKPGTGEGSPLHF
-	TRBD1	TRBV5-6	18	TRBJ1-2	TGTGCCAGCAGCTTGACTTTCTATCGGACAGGGGGTGATTATGGCTACACCTTC	CASSLTFYRTGGDYGYTF
-	TRBD2	TRBV5-4	15	TRBJ2-7	TGTGCCAGCAGCGGCGGCACTAGCGGGGCAAACGAGCAGTACTTC	CASSGGTSGANEQYF
-	-	TRBV29-1	12	TRBJ1-2	TGCAGCGTAGACGCAGGGGCTTATCGCTACACCTTC	CSVDAGAYRYTF
-	-	TRBV5-1	14	TRBJ2-5	TGCGCCAGCAGCTGGGGGGGCCAACAAGAGACCCAGTACTTC	CASSWGGQQETQYF
-	-	TRBV5-4	16	TRBJ2-1	TGTGCCAGCAGCTTGGCCCCCCTAGATTCCTACAATGAGCAGTTCTTC	CASSLAPLDSYNEQFF
-	TRBD1	TRBV7-9	16	TRBJ2-1	TGTGCCAGCAGCGAAGGGACAGGGGGCTATGGGAATGAGCAGTTCTTC	CASSEGTGGYGNEQFF
-	-	TRBV6-5	14	TRBJ1-6	TGTGCCAGCAGCCCACAGGGCGGGAATTCACCCCTCCACTTT	CASSPQGGNSPLHF
-	-	TRBV2	14	TRBJ2-1	TGTGCCAGCAGTGACCCGTCGCAGATCAATGAGCAGTTCTTC	CASSDPSQINEQFF
-	TRBD1	TRBV11-3	15	TRBJ2-1	TGTGCCAGCAGCCTGAGGGGGACAGGGGGCAATGAGCAGTTCTTC	CASSLRGTGGNEQFF
-	-	TRBV5-1	14	TRBJ2-5	TGCGCCAGCAGCTTGGAGCGACGGGAGGAGACCCAGTACTTC	CASSLERREETQYF
-	TRBD1	TRBV10-3	14	TRBJ2-5	TGTGCCATCAGTGAGGTCGGGACAGAAGAGACCCAGTACTTC	CAISEVGTEETQYF
-	-	TRBV18	15	TRBJ1-4	TGTGCCAGCTCACCTTACCCCCGGGCTAATGAAAAACTGTTTTTT	CASSPYPRANEKLFF
-	-	TRBV6-5	14	TRBJ1-1	TGTGCCAGCAGCCGGAATCGGGTGGGCACTGAAGCTTTCTTT	CASSRNRVGTEAFF
-	TRBD1	TRBV6-6	14	TRBJ1-1	TGTGCCAGCAGCAACGGACAGGCGAACACTGAAGCTTTCTTT	CASSNGQANTEAFF
-	TRBD1	TRBV4-1	14	TRBJ2-7	TGCGCCAGCAGCCTCGGACAGGGGGTCGACGAGCAGTACTTC	CASSLGQGVDEQYF
-	-	TRBV5-6	14	TRBJ1-4	TGTGCCAGCAGCTTGGGGCCTGGAGGCGAAAAACTGTTTTTT	CASSLGPGGEKLFF